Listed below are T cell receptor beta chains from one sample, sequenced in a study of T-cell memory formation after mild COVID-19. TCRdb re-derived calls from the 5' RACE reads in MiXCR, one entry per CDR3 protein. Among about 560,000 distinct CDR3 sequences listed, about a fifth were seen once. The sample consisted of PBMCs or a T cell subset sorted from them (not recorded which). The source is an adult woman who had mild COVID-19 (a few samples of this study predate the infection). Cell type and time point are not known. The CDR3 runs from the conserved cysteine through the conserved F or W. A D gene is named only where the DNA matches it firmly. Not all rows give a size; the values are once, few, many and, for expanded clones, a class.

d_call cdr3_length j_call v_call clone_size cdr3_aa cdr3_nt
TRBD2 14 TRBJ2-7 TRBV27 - CASWGAGVAYEQYF TGTGCCAGCTGGGGCGCGGGGGTGGCCTACGAGCAGTACTTC
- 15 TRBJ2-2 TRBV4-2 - CASSQALRSTGELFF TGTGCCAGCAGCCAAGCTCTCCGATCCACCGGGGAGCTGTTTTTT
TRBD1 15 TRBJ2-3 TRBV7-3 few CASSLATGEADTQYF TGTGCCAGCAGCTTAGCGACAGGGGAGGCAGATACGCAGTATTTT
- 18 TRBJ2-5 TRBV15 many CATSREVLPGRLGETQYF TGTGCCACCAGCAGAGAGGTTCTTCCGGGACGCCTAGGGGAGACCCAGTACTTC
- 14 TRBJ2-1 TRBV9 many CASSVVPSHNEQFF TGTGCCAGCAGCGTAGTCCCCTCCCACAATGAGCAGTTCTTC
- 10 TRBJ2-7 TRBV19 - CARGAYEQYF TGTGCCAGAGGGGCCTACGAGCAGTACTTC
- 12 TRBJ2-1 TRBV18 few CASSPSLQEQFF TGTGCCAGCTCACCGAGCCTCCAAGAGCAGTTCTTC
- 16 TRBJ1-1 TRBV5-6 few CASSLAGQGLWAEAFF TGTGCCAGCAGCTTGGCGGGGCAGGGGTTATGGGCTGAAGCTTTCTTT
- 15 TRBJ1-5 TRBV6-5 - CASSYSGFSNQPQHF TGTGCCAGCAGTTACTCGGGGTTTAGCAATCAGCCCCAGCATTTT
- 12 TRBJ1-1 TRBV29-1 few CSVGTGHTEAFF TGCAGCGTTGGAACTGGTCACACTGAAGCTTTCTTT
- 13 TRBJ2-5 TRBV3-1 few CASSQESGETQYF TGTGCCAGCAGCCAAGAAAGTGGAGAGACCCAGTACTTC
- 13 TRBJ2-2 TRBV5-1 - CASSPSTTGELFF TGCGCCAGCAGCCCTTCAACGACCGGGGAGCTGTTTTTT
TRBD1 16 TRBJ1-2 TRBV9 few CASSASGTGTYYGYTF TGTGCCAGCAGCGCTTCCGGGACAGGAACTTACTATGGCTACACCTTC
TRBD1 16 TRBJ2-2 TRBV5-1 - CASSLQGALDTGELFF TGCGCCAGCAGCCTACAGGGGGCTTTGGACACCGGGGAGCTGTTTTTT
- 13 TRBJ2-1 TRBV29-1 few CSVAGVSYNEQFF TGCAGCGTTGCGGGGGTCTCCTACAATGAGCAGTTCTTC
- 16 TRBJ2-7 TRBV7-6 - CASSLGAFGGSYEQYF TGTGCCAGCAGCTTAGGGGCTTTCGGCGGTTCCTACGAGCAGTACTTC
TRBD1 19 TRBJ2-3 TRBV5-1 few CASSLAWPGGLGGTDTQYF TGCGCCAGCAGCTTGGCGTGGCCAGGGGGCCTCGGGGGCACAGATACGCAGTATTTT
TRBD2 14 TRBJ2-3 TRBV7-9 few CASSFDLAGESTYF TGTGCCAGCAGCTTTGATCTAGCGGGAGAATCGACGTATTTT
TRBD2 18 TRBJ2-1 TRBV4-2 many CASSFIGGGGRAGNEQFF TGTGCCAGCAGTTTCATAGGTGGTGGCGGGAGGGCCGGAAATGAGCAGTTCTTC
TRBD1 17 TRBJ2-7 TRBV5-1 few CASSSGTANVRSYEQYF TGCGCCAGCAGCTCGGGGACAGCGAATGTCCGCTCCTACGAGCAGTACTTC
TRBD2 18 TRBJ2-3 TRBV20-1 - CSARDIATSGRGRDTQYF TGCAGTGCTAGAGATATCGCGACTAGCGGGAGGGGTCGAGATACGCAGTATTTT
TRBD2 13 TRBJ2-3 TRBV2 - CASSAGGQDTQYF TGTGCCAGCAGTGCGGGGGGGCAGGATACGCAGTATTTT
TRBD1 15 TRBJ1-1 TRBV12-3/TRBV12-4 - CASRGGTGANTEAFF TGTGCCAGCAGGGGGGGGACAGGAGCGAACACTGAGGCTTTCTTT